The 32 T cell receptor beta chains presented below share a single source sample, sequenced in a study of cytomegalovirus exposure and HLA in healthy donors. Vbeta (60) and Jbeta (13) primers were used in the PCR. TCRdb's copy holds only in-frame clones and misses some; the assay was immunoSEQ multiplex PCR. The sample has 150,000 to 200,000 clones; about 80% are singletons. The sample comprised PBMCs. Every receptor here comes from a woman aged 25 to 39 in good health and CMV-seropositive.

V usage is TRBV30 and J usage is TRBJ2-5; 10 bases map to TRBD2. V trimming: 4 bases; J trimming: 5 bases; junction bases outside the gene matches: 4. Germline V gene data show CDR1 as GTSNPN and CDR2 as SVGIG (reference sequence). CDR3 length: 13 amino acids. The CDR3: CAWTSGSFETQYF. CDR3 nucleotide sequence: TGTGCCTGGACTAGCGGGAGTTTTGAGACCCAGTACTTC.

The chain carries TRBV5-1 and TRBJ2-1; tentative D call: TRBD2 (7 bases). Germline CDR1 and CDR2: SGHRS and YFSETQ. This CDR3 comprises 15 residues. V was clipped by 2 bases and J by 5 bases, with 14 bases between them. The chain's CDR3 is CASSFGLGGDNEQFF. The CDR3 region has the DNA TGCGCCAGCAGCTTCGGGCTAGGGGGGGACAATGAGCAGTTCTTC.

The V gene is TRBV5-1, the J gene TRBJ2-1, with 9 bases that match TRBD2. J lost 7 bases, V lost 4 bases, and 9 bases had no gene match. The CDR3 loop spans 15 amino acids. Looked up from germline, CDR1 is SGHRS and CDR2 is YFSETQ. In DNA, the CDR3 is TGCGCCAGCAGCCCGATAGCGGGAGTAGGAAATGAGCAGTTCTTC. As protein: CASSPIAGVGNEQFF.

This clone was recorded only once. This chain uses TRBV5-6 with TRBJ2-1, with TRBD1 matching over 7 bases. The germline V gene has CDR1 SGHDT and CDR2 YYEEEE. The CDR3 runs to 15 residues. V was clipped by 0 bases and J by 3 bases; unmatched bases: 3. The chain's CDR3 is CASSLAPGGYNEQFF. As DNA, the CDR3 is TGTGCCAGCAGCTTGGCCCCAGGGGGCTACAATGAGCAGTTCTTC.

The chain joins TRBV7-9 to TRBJ1-1, with D perhaps matching TRBD1 (5 bases). CDR3 length: 11 amino acids. Germline values: CDR1 SEHNR, CDR2 FQNEAQ (reference sequence). Deletions cut 7 bases from V and 6 bases from J, with 9 bases between. The DNA of the CDR3 is TGTGCCAGCACCCAGGGTTCTGAAGCTTTCTTT. Translation gives CASTQGSEAFF.

DNA of the CDR3: TGTGCCAGCAGCCAAAGACCGGGACAGGAAGCCTACGAGCAGTACTTC. Translating it yields CASSQRPGQEAYEQYF. The chain carries TRBV7-8 and TRBJ2-7; 8 bases map to TRBD1. The CDR3 spans 16 residues. Germline V gene lookup returns CDR1 SGHVS and CDR2 FQNEAQ. V was pared by 5 bases and J by 2 bases, with 11 bases of the junction left unmatched.

The chain combines TRBV5-1 with TRBJ2-2, with 7 bases fitting TRBD2. Germline V gene data show CDR1 as SGHRS and CDR2 as YFSETQ. The ends lost 4 bases at V and 2 bases at J; junction bases unmatched: 2. The CDR3 covers 14 residues. The CDR3 DNA sequence: TGCGCCAGCAGCCGGGGACTAAACACCGGGGAGCTGTTTTTT. This gives the protein CASSRGLNTGELFF. Full variable domain (outside the CDR3, taken from reference TRBV5-1 and TRBJ2-2): KAGVTQTPRYLIKTRGQQVTLSCSPISGHRSVSWYQQTPGQGLQFLFEYFSETQRNKGNFPGRFSGRQFSNSRSEMNVSTLELGDSALYLCASSRGLNTGELFFGEGSRLTVL.

The chain joins TRBV7-9 to TRBJ1-5, with D maybe TRBD1 (5 bases). The CDR3 has 15 amino acids. From germline, CDR1 is SEHNR and CDR2 FQNEAQ (reference sequence). Deletions cut 1 base from V and 6 bases from J, with 13 bases between. The CDR3 nucleotides read TGTGCCAGCAGCTTAGTTGGGCAGGGCGTTCAGCCCCAGCATTTT. As protein: CASSLVGQGVQPQHF.

This clone turned up a few times. This chain links TRBV4-3 with TRBJ1-1; D unresolved. Per the germline V gene, CDR1 is LGHNA and CDR2 is YSLEER. CDR3 length: 13 amino acids. V lost 0 bases and J lost 5, with 7 bases in between. CDR3 protein: CASSQESRTEAFF. DNA of the CDR3: TGCGCCAGCAGCCAAGAGAGTCGGACTGAAGCTTTCTTT.

The V and J genes are TRBV27 and TRBJ2-5, with 10 bases lining up with TRBD1. Trimming took 5 bases from V and 5 from J; bases not matched to a gene: 8. The CDR3 length is 15 residues. CDR1 is MNHEY, CDR2 SMNVEV, per germline (reference sequence). CDR3 nucleotide sequence: TGTGCCAGCAGTCCATGGACAGGGGGAGGTGAGACCCAGTACTTC. It codes for CASSPWTGGGETQYF.

This clone was seen just once. V and J are TRBV4-3 and TRBJ1-2; the D gene is possibly TRBD1 (6 bases). The V end lost 3 bases, the J end lost 5 bases, and 16 bases lay between the germline ends. CDR3 length: 15 amino acids. In germline, CDR1 is LGHNA, CDR2 YSLEER. In nucleotides, the CDR3 is TGCGCCAGCAGCCAGACAGCATCTCAGGGGTATGGCTACACCTTC. Its protein is CASSQTASQGYGYTF.

The gene calls are TRBV10-3 and TRBJ2-7; TRBD2 matches 8 bases. The CDR3 extends over 14 amino acids. Germline V CDR1 and CDR2: ENHRY, SYGVKD. Unmatched junction bases numbered 1, after V lost 3 bases and J lost 0 bases. The CDR3 loop is CAISDGTSSYEQYF. As DNA, the CDR3 is TGTGCCATCAGTGATGGGACTAGCTCCTACGAGCAGTACTTC.

The genes are TRBV7-9 and TRBJ1-1, with no clear D. The V and J ends lost 5 bases and 0 bases respectively, with 13 bases between them. The CDR3 covers 15 residues. Germline V lookup: CDR1 SEHNR, CDR2 FQNEAQ (reference sequence). The CDR3 protein is CASSRGEGVNTEAFF. For the CDR3, the DNA is TGTGCCAGCAGCCGAGGTGAAGGAGTGAACACTGAAGCTTTCTTT.

The chain joins TRBV9 to TRBJ2-5, with 8 bases lining up with TRBD2. With 4 bases clipped from V and 5 bases from J, the junction kept 4 bases outside the gene matches. CDR3 length equals 13 residues. Germline V gives CDR1 SGDLS, CDR2 YYNGEE. The chain's CDR3 is CASSWEREETQYF. The CDR3 DNA sequence: TGTGCCAGCAGCTGGGAGCGGGAGGAGACCCAGTACTTC.

The genes are TRBV6-4 and TRBJ2-3; D possibly corresponds to TRBD1 (6 bases). Germline CDR1 and CDR2: MRHNA and SNTAGT. Trimming cost V 9 bases and J 0 bases, with 13 bases left between them. The length of the CDR3 is 14 residues. The CDR3 region has the DNA TGTGCCAGACCCCGGACAGATAGCACAGATACGCAGTATTTT. Protein product: CARPRTDSTDTQYF.

This sequence joins TRBV18 and TRBJ2-5; 9 bases are a match to TRBD1. The J segment lost 5 bases and the V segment lost 6 bases, leaving 4 bases of the junction unmatched. From germline, CDR1 is KGHSH and CDR2 LQKENI. The CDR3 extends over 13 amino acids. CDR3 loop: CASSGQGEETQYF. In DNA form, the CDR3 reads TGTGCCAGCTCGGGACAGGGTGAGGAGACCCAGTACTTC. The full variable domain, with the rest looked up from reference TRBV18 and TRBJ2-5, is NAGVMQNPRHLVRRRGQEARLRCSPMKGHSHVYWYRQLPEEGLKFMVYLQKENIIDESGMPKERFSAEFPKEGPSILRIQQVVRGDSAAYFCASSGQGEETQYFGPGTRLLVL.

J is TRBJ2-7 and V is TRBV9; D gene ambiguous. The ends were cut back, 6 bases at V and 3 bases at J, with 19 bases in the middle. This CDR3 is 15 amino acids long. Germline V lookup: CDR1 SGDLS, CDR2 YYNGEE. In DNA form, the CDR3 reads TGTGCCAGCATACCCGGGTCGCCGGTAAACTACGAGCAGTACTTC. Translating it yields CASIPGSPVNYEQYF.

A note on this clone: Other DNA sequences in this specimen translate into the identical CDR3. The chain carries TRBV5-1 and TRBJ2-7; no clear D gene. V was pared by 7 bases and J by 0 bases, with 5 bases between. Per the germline V gene, CDR1 is SGHRS and CDR2 is YFSETQ. The length of the CDR3 is 11 residues. The CDR3 is CASSSSYEQYF. In nucleotides, the CDR3 is TGCGCCAGCTCGAGCTCCTACGAGCAGTACTTC.

The chain is built from TRBV5-1 and TRBJ2-1; D is ambiguous. Per the germline V gene, CDR1 is SGHRS and CDR2 is YFSETQ. The V gene lost 7 bases and the J gene lost 0 bases, with 8 bases spanning the gap. CDR3 size: 13 residues. The CDR3 region has the DNA TGCGCCAGCGGGTCAGGCTCCTACAATGAGCAGTTCTTC. Protein sequence: CASGSGSYNEQFF. The full variable domain, rest sourced from reference TRBV5-1 and TRBJ2-1, is KAGVTQTPRYLIKTRGQQVTLSCSPISGHRSVSWYQQTPGQGLQFLFEYFSETQRNKGNFPGRFSGRQFSNSRSEMNVSTLELGDSALYLCASGSGSYNEQFFGPGTRLTVL.

The V gene is TRBV11-2, the J gene TRBJ1-1, with no clear D. The germline V and J ends were trimmed by 2 bases and 2 bases, with 9 bases remaining between them. CDR1 and CDR2 (germline): SGHAT, FQNNGV. CDR3 length: 14 residues. CDR3 in amino acids: CASSLRQDNTEAFF. In nucleotides, the CDR3 is TGTGCCAGCAGCTTACGCCAGGATAACACTGAAGCTTTCTTT.

The chain links TRBV6-6 to TRBJ2-7, with TRBD1 matching 7 bases. This CDR3 region has 15 residues. V shed 2 bases and J 3 bases; nucleotides not matched to a gene: 7. The germline V gene encodes CDR1 MNHNY and CDR2 SVGAGI (reference sequence). CDR3 DNA: TGTGCCAGCAGTTACGCCGGGACAGCTAACTACGAGCAGTACTTC. Protein product: CASSYAGTANYEQYF.

The chain is built from TRBV4-1 and TRBJ2-3, with TRBD2 identical over 9 bases. Germline V gives CDR1 MGHRA, CDR2 YSYEKL. Trimming at V came to 0 bases and at J to 0 bases, leaving 13 bases not matched to a gene. CDR3 size: 20 residues. CDR3 coding DNA: TGCGCCAGCAGCCAAGATTATGGCGGGAGGGCCAGTGTTAGCACAGATACGCAGTATTTT. This sequence encodes CASSQDYGGRASVSTDTQYF.

The V call is TRBV14, the J call TRBJ2-7; D unclear. V gave up 0 bases and J gave up 2 bases, with 8 bases separating them. The CDR3 is 14 amino acids. CDR1 SGHDN and CDR2 FVKESK come from the germline V gene. CDR3 DNA sequence: TGTGCCAGCAGCCAAGATTTCCTAACCTACGAGCAGTACTTC. Its protein is CASSQDFLTYEQYF.

This chain links TRBV19 with TRBJ1-1, with 10 bases matching TRBD1. The CDR3 is 15 residues long. The germline gives CDR1 LNHDA, CDR2 SQIVND (reference sequence). V shed 3 bases, J shed 3 bases, and the junction held 4 bases outside the gene matches. For the CDR3, the DNA is TGTGCCAGTAGTATGACAGGGGGCTCGGACACTGAAGCTTTCTTT. Encoded protein: CASSMTGGSDTEAFF.

The chain employs TRBV28 and TRBJ1-4; possible D gene TRBD1, 5 bases. V was pared by 7 bases and J by 6 bases, with 18 bases between. The germline V gene encodes CDR1 MDHEN and CDR2 SYDVKM. The CDR3 extends over 15 amino acids. CDR3 DNA: TGTGCCAGCACCCCGACGACAGTCGCGGATGAAAAACTGTTTTTT. This translates into CASTPTTVADEKLFF. The variable domain in full, completed from reference TRBV28 and TRBJ1-4, reads DVKVTQSSRYLVKRTGEKVFLECVQDMDHENMFWYRQDPGLGLRLIYFSYDVKMKEKGDIPEGYSVSREKKERFSLILESASTNQTSMYLCASTPTTVADEKLFFGSGTQLSVL.

CDR3 bases: TGTGCCATCAGAGATAACACAGGGGCCTCGTCCGGGGAGCTGTTTTTT. Its translation: CAIRDNTGASSGELFF. V and J are TRBV10-3 and TRBJ2-2; 7 bases map to TRBD1. The CDR3 totals 16 residues. Germline V gives CDR1 ENHRY, CDR2 SYGVKD. Trimming cost V 6 bases and J 6 bases; bases outside gene matches: 13.

The gene calls are TRBV6-1 and TRBJ1-2; TRBD1 matches at 7 bases. With V trimmed by 1 base and J by 3 bases, 5 bases remained unmatched. Germline assignment: CDR1 MNHNS and CDR2 SASEGT. The CDR3 is 15 amino acids. CDR3 bases: TGTGCCAGCAGTGAAGGGGGACAGCAATACTATGGCTACACCTTC. Protein product: CASSEGGQQYYGYTF.

CDR3 protein: CASSPTVGTGLNQPQHF. The CDR3 bases are TGTGCCAGCAGCCCCACCGTGGGGACAGGTCTCAATCAGCCCCAGCATTTT. V and J are TRBV7-8 and TRBJ1-5; 8 bases are shared with TRBD1. This CDR3 has 17 residues. The junction had 12 bases not matched to a gene; V was cut back by 5 bases and J by 3 bases. Germline-derived CDR1 and CDR2 are SGHVS and FQNEAQ. The full variable domain, rest sourced from reference TRBV7-8 and TRBJ1-5, is GAGVSQSPRYKVAKRGQDVALRCDPISGHVSLFWYQQALGQGPEFLTYFQNEAQLDKSGLPSDRFFAERPEGSVSTLKIQRTQQEDSAVYLCASSPTVGTGLNQPQHFGDGTRLSIL.

V is TRBV7-2 and J is TRBJ1-5; the D gene is possibly TRBD1 (6 bases). Germline V gene data show CDR1 as SGHTA and CDR2 as FQGNSA. V shed 3 bases and J shed 4 bases, with 13 bases lying between them. CDR3 size: 15 residues. CDR3 in amino acids: CASSFKSQGNQPQHF. The DNA for the CDR3 is TGTGCCAGCAGCTTTAAGTCACAGGGTAATCAGCCCCAGCATTTT.

V is TRBV7-6 and J is TRBJ2-7; 10 positions agree with TRBD1. The germline V gene has CDR1 SGHVS and CDR2 FNYEAQ. The V segment lost 6 bases and the J segment 2 bases; nucleotides outside the gene matches: 4. The CDR3 covers 14 residues. The CDR3 protein is CASSRQGATYEQYF. CDR3 sequence (DNA): TGTGCCAGCAGTCGACAGGGGGCCACCTACGAGCAGTACTTC. Combining the CDR3 with reference TRBV7-6 and TRBJ2-7 gives the whole variable domain GAGVSQSPRYKVTKRGQDVALRCDPISGHVSLYWYRQALGQGPEFLTYFNYEAQQDKSGLPNDRFSAERPEGSISTLTIQRTEQRDSAMYRCASSRQGATYEQYFGPGTRLTVT.

The chain links TRBV10-3 to TRBJ2-1; D is unclear. V dropped 3 bases and J dropped 6 bases, with 12 bases sitting between them. Germline values: CDR1 ENHRY, CDR2 SYGVKD. The CDR3 extends over 14 amino acids. CDR3 sequence reads: CAISDAAIVNEQFF. Here the CDR3 DNA reads TGTGCCATCAGTGATGCGGCCATTGTCAATGAGCAGTTCTTC.

This sequence joins TRBV6-1 and TRBJ2-7, with D possibly TRBD1 on 5 matching bases. From germline, CDR1 is MNHNS and CDR2 SASEGT. V was cut by 3 bases and J by 2 bases, with 8 bases left in between. The CDR3 runs to 13 residues. The CDR3, as DNA: TGTGCCAGCAGTGAGGGGCCTACCTACGAGCAGTACTTC. Residues: CASSEGPTYEQYF.